This TCR beta chain comes out of a study of T cell responses to AZD1222 COVID-19 vaccine. General study points: The study identified only a handful of AZD1222 recipients as seropositive at baseline. Donors in the cohort were predominantly white British and more often female, and clonal diversity was possibly underestimated. With two AZD1222 doses given, Spike-specific TCR breadth and depth both rose. Nearly half of spike-specific TCRs reportedly go after variant regions that carry no mutations.

Sequenced by immunoSEQ multiplex PCR; TCRdb stores in-frame clones only, minus some. This table has 95,000 to 150,000 clones, about 93% appearing once. About this clone: Its specificity is unknown.

Trimming left V 5 bases short and J 4 bases short, with 17 bases between. Germline CDR1 and CDR2: MDHEN and SYDVKM. This CDR3 contains 15 residues. This sequence originates from an adult who received the AZD1222 COVID-19 vaccine. Sequenced material: peripheral blood, taken 28 days after the second AZD1222 dose. The rearrangement links TRBV28 to TRBJ1-1; TRBD1 might be the D (5 bases). CDR3: CASSPPGRQGTEAFF. DNA for the CDR3: TGTGCCAGCAGTCCCCCGGGCAGGCAGGGCACTGAAGCTTTCTTT.